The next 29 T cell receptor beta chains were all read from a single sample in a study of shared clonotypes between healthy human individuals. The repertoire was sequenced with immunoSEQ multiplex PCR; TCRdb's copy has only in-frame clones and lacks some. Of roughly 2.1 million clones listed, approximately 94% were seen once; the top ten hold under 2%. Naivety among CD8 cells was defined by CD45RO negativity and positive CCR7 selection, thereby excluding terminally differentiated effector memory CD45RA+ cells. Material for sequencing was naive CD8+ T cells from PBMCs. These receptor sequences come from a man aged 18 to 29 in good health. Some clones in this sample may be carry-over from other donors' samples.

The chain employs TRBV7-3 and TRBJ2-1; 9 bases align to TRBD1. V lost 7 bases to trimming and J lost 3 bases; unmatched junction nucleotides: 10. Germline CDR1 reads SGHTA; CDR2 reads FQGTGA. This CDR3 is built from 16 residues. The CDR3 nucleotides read TGTGCCAGCAACATCCCGGGACAGGGTGACTACAATGAGCAGTTCTTC. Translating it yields CASNIPGQGDYNEQFF.

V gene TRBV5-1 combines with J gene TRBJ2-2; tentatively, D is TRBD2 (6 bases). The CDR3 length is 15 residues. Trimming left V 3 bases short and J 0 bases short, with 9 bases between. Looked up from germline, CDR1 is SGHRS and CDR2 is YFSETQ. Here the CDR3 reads CASSWTTPNTGELFF. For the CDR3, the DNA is TGCGCCAGCAGCTGGACTACCCCGAACACCGGGGAGCTGTTTTTT.

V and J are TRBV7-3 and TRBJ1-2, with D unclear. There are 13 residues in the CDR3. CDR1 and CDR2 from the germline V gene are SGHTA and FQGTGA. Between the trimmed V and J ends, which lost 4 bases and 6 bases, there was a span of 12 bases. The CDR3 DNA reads TGTGCCAGCAGCTCCTTCATTGGGAATGGCTACACCTTC. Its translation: CASSSFIGNGYTF.

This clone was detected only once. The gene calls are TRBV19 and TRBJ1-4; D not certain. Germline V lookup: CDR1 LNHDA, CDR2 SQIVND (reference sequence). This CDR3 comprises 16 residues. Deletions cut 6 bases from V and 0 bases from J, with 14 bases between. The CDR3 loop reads CASRRIPGATNEKLFF. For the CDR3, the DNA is TGTGCCAGTAGGCGCATCCCAGGAGCAACTAATGAAAAACTGTTTTTT.

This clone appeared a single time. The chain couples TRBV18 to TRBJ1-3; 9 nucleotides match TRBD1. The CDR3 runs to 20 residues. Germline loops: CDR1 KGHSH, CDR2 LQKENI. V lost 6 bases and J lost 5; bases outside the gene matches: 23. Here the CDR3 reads CASSLDRGITTREDRNTIYF. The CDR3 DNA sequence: TGTGCCAGCTCCCTTGACAGGGGGATAACGACGCGAGAAGACCGAAACACCATATATTTT.

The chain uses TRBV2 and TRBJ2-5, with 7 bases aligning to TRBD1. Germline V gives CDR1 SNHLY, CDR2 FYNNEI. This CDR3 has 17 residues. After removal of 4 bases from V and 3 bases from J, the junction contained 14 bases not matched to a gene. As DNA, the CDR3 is TGTGCCAGCAGTGGACGCGTAGGGCAGGGGGTGAAAGAGACCCAGTACTTC. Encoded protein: CASSGRVGQGVKETQYF.

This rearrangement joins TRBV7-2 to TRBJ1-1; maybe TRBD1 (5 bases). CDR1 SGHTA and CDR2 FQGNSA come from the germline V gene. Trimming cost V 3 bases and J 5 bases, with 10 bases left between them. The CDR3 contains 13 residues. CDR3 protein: CASSFGTVTEAFF. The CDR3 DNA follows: TGTGCCAGCAGCTTCGGGACGGTGACTGAAGCTTTCTTT.

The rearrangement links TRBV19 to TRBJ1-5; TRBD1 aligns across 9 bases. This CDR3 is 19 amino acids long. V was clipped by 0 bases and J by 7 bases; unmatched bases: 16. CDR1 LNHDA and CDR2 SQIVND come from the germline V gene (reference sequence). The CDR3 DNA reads TGTGCCAGTAGTATAGATTTCCGATTAGGACAGGGGAAGGAGCAGCCCCAGCATTTT. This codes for CASSIDFRLGQGKEQPQHF.

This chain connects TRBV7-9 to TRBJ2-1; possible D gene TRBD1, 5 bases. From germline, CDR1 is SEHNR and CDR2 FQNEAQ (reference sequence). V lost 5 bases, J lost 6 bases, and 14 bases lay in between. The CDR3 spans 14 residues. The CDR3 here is CASSPADISNEQFF. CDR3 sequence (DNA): TGTGCCAGCAGCCCGGCGGACATCAGCAATGAGCAGTTCTTC.

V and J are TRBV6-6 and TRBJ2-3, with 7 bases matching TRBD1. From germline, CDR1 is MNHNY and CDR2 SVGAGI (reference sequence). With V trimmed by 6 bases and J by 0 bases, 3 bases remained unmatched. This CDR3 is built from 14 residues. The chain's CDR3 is CASSRGQSTDTQYF. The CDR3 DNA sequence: TGTGCCAGCAGCCGGGGACAGAGCACAGATACGCAGTATTTT.

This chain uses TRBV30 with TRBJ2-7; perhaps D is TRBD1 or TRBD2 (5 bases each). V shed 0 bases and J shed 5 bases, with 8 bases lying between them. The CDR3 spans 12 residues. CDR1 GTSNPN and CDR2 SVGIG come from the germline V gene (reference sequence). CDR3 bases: TGTGCCTGGAGTGTCCCGGGGCACGAGCAGTACTTC. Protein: CAWSVPGHEQYF. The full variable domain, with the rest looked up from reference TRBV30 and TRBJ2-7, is SQTIHQWPATLVQPVGSPLSLECTVEGTSNPNLYWYRQAAGRGLQLLFYSVGIGQISSEVPQNLSASRPQDRQFILSSKKLLLSDSGFYLCAWSVPGHEQYFGPGTRLTVT.

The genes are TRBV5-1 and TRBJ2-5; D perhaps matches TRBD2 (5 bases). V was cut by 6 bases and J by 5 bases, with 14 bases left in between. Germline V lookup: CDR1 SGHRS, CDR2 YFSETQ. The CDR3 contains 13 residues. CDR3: CASTNRSDETQYF. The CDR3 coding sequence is TGCGCCAGCACAAACCGTAGCGACGAGACCCAGTACTTC.

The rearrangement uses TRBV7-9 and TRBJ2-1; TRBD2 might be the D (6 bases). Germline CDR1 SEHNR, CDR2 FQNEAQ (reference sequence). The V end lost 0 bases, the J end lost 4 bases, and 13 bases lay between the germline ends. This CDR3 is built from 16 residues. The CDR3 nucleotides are TGTGCCAGCAGCTTAGCCCCGCGGGGCAGGTACAATGAGCAGTTCTTC. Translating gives CASSLAPRGRYNEQFF.

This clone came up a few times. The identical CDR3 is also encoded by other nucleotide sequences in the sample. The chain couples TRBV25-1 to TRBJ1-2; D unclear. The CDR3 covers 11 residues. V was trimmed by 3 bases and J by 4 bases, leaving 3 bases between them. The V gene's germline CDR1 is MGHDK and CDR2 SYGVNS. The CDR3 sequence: CASSDLYGYTF. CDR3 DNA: TGTGCCAGCAGTGACCTCTATGGCTACACCTTC.

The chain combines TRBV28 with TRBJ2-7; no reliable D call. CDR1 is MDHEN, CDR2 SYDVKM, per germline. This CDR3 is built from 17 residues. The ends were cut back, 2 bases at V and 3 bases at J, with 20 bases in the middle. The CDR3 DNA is TGTGCCAGCAGTTTAGACATCTCCCCCAGACCAGTCTACGAGCAGTACTTC. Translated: CASSLDISPRPVYEQYF.

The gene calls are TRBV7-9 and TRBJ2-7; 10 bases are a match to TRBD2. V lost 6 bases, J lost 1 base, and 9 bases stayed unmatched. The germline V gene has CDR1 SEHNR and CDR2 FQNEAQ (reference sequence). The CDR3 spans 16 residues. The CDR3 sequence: CASRGAGAGGSYEQYF. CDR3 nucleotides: TGTGCCAGCAGAGGGGCGGGAGCGGGAGGGTCCTACGAGCAGTACTTC.

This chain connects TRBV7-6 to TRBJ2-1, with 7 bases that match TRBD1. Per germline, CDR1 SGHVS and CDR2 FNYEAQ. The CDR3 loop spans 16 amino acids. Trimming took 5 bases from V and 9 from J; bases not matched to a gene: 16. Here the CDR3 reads CASSPRQGISFSEQFF. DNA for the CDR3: TGTGCCAGCAGCCCACGACAGGGTATCTCCTTCAGTGAGCAGTTCTTC.

The CDR3 region is CASSPWASGSPNEQFF. CDR3 nucleotides: TGTGCCAGCAGTCCCTGGGCTAGCGGGAGTCCCAATGAGCAGTTCTTC. The chain carries TRBV27 and TRBJ2-1, with 10 bases lining up with TRBD2. The CDR3 is 16 amino acids. Germline V gene data show CDR1 as MNHEY and CDR2 as SMNVEV (reference sequence). J was trimmed by 6 bases and V by 5 bases; bases with no gene match: 10.

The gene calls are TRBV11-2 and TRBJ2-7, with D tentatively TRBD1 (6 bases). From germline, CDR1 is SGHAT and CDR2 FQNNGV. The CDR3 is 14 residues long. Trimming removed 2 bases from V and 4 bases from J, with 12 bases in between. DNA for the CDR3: TGTGCCAGCAGCTTACGACCCACAGGGTACGAGCAGTACTTC. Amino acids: CASSLRPTGYEQYF.

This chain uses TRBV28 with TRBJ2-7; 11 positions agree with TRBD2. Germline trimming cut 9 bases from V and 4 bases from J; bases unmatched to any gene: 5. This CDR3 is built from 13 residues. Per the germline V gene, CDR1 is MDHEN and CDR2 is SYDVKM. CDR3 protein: CASRGLAAYEQYF. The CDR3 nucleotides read TGTGCCAGTAGGGGACTAGCGGCGTACGAGCAGTACTTC.

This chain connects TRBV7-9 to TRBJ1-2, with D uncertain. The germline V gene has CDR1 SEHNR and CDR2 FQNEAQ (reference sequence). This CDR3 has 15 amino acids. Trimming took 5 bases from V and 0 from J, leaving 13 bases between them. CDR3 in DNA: TGTGCCAGCAGCCCGACGCTGACGGCTAACTATGGCTACACCTTC. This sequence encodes CASSPTLTANYGYTF.

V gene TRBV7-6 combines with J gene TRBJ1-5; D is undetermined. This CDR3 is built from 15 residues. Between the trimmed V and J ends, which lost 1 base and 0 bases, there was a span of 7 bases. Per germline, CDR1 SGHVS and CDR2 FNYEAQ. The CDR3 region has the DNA TGTGCCAGCAGCTTAGGACCTCTTAGCAATCAGCCCCAGCATTTT. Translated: CASSLGPLSNQPQHF.

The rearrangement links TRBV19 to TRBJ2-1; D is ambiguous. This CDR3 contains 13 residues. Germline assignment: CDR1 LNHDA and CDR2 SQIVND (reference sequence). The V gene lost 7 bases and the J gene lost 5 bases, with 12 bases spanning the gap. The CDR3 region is CASKIPGHNEQFF. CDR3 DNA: TGTGCCAGTAAGATTCCCGGGCACAATGAGCAGTTCTTC.

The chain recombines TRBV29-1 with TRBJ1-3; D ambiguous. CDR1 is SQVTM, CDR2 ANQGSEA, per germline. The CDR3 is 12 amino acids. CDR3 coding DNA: TGCGGGTTTAAGGGTACTGGAAACACCATATATTTT. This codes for CGFKGTGNTIYF.

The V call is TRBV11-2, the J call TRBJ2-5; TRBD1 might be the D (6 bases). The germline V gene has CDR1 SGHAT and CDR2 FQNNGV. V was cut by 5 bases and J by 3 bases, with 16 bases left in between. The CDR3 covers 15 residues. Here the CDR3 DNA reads TGTGCCAGCAGCCCCGGGACATACTTAGAAGAGACCCAGTACTTC. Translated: CASSPGTYLEETQYF.

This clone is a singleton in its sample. DNA for the CDR3: TGTGCCAGCAGCTTAGGTGTCTCTATTAGCAATCAGCCCCAGCATTTT. Translated, it gives CASSLGVSISNQPQHF. The chain has TRBV7-8 and TRBJ1-5; D not resolved. CDR1 and CDR2 (germline): SGHVS, FQNEAQ. The CDR3 consists of 16 residues. V lost 1 base and J 0 bases, leaving 10 bases between the germline ends.

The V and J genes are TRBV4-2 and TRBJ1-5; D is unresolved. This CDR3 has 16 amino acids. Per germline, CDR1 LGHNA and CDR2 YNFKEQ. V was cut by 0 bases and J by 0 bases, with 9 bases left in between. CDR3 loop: CASSQEEGYSNQPQHF. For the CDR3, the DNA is TGTGCCAGCAGCCAAGAGGAGGGATATAGCAATCAGCCCCAGCATTTT.

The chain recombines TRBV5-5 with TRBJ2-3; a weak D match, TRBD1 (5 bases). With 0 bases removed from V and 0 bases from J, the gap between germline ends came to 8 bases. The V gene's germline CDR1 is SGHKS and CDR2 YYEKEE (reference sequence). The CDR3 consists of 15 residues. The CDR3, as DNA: TGTGCCAGCAGCTTGGAGGGGTCTAGCACAGATACGCAGTATTTT. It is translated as CASSLEGSSTDTQYF.

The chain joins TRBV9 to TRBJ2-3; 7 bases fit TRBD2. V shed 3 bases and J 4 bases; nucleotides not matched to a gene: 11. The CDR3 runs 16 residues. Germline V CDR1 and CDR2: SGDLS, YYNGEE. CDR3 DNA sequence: TGTGCCAGCAGCGCCCCACTAGCGCCCGGAGCAGATACGCAGTATTTT. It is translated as CASSAPLAPGADTQYF.